This TCR beta chain was identified in a study of vaccination effects on CD4 cells after COVID-19. Germline CDR1 and CDR2: LGHDT and YNNKEL (reference sequence). V lost 7 bases and J lost 5, with 17 bases in between. The CDR3 totals 14 residues. Only in-frame clones appear in the TCRdb table, and some are missing; sequencing was by immunoSEQ multiplex PCR. Of around 81,000 clones in the sample, around 77% were seen once. Study-level results: Substantial clonal contraction characterized both infection- and vaccine-induced clones late after vaccination.

In the ViraFEST assay, antigen-specific CD4+ clonotypes were identified by expansion after peptide-pool stimulation. A 10-day culture period preceded the isolation of CD4+ T cells. BNT162b2 vaccine or mRNA-1273 vaccine was given to participants in two doses. In the vaccine recipients, nucleocapsid antibodies were negative and there was no prior SARS-CoV-2 infection. Half the medium was replaced with IL-2 medium on days 3 and 7. A remark on this clone: Its antigen is still unknown.

The TCR sequence derives from a human donor who received a COVID-19 vaccine. The source material was CD4+ T cells from PBMCs cultured with HCoV-OC43 spike peptides, sampled after COVID-19 vaccination. Subset described: HCoV-OC43 spike overlapping peptide pool stimulation. The rearrangement links TRBV3-1 (or the pseudogene TRBV3-2) to TRBJ1-2; no clear D. CDR3 in amino acids: CASTPSPGGYGYTF. In DNA form, the CDR3 reads TGTGCCAGCACTCCGTCCCCGGGAGGATATGGCTACACCTTC.